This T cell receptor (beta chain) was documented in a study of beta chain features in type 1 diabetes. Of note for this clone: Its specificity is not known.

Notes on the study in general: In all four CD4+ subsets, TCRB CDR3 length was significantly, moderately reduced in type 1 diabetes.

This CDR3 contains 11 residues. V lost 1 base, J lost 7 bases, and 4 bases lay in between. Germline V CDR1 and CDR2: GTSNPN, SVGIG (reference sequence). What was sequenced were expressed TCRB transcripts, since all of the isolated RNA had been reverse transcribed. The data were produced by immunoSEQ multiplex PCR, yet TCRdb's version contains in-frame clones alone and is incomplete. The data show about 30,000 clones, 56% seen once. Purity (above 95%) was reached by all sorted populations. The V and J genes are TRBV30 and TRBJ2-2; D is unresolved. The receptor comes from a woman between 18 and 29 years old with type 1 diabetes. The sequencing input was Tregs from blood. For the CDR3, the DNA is TGTGCCTGGAGTGAGCACGGGGAGCTGTTTTTT. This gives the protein CAWSEHGELFF.